Listed here are 5 T cell receptor beta chains from one sample, sequenced in a study of early T cells in non-severe SARS-CoV-2 infection. TCRdb reprocessed the 5' RACE reads via MiXCR and lists one record per CDR3 protein. The sample contains fewer than 75,000 distinct CDR3 sequences, around 20% of which appear only once. Source: whole blood, taken at baseline. The receptors originated from an adult who was a healthcare worker with PCR-confirmed SARS-CoV-2 infection or an uninfected control (not recorded which).

The chain carries TRBV5-6 and TRBJ2-5; D remains ambiguous. The CDR3 contains 13 residues. Germline-derived CDR1 and CDR2 are SGHDT and YYEEEE. V gave up 4 bases and J gave up 7 bases, with 14 bases separating them. For the CDR3, the DNA is TGTGCCAGCAGCAACCCGGACCGTTCGACCCAGTACTTC. This encodes CASSNPDRSTQYF.

This clonotype was seen a few times. V is TRBV3-1 and J is TRBJ1-4; D is ambiguous. Trimming removed 4 bases at V and 7 bases at J, with 10 bases between. The CDR3 has 13 residues. CDR1 and CDR2 from the germline V gene are LGHDT and YNNKEL (reference sequence). CDR3 loop: CASSPTKGEKLFF. In DNA, the CDR3 is TGTGCCAGCAGCCCAACTAAAGGTGAAAAACTGTTTTTT. Drawing the rest from reference TRBV3-1 and TRBJ1-4, the complete variable domain is DTAVSQTPKYLVTQMGNDKSIKCEQNLGHDTMYWYKQDSKKFLKIMFSYNNKELIINETVPNRFSPKSPDKAHLNLHINSLELGDSAVYFCASSPTKGEKLFFGSGTQLSVL.

A few counts support this clonotype. This chain uses TRBV3-1 with TRBJ2-7, with no clear D. Germline-derived CDR1 and CDR2 are LGHDT and YNNKEL (reference sequence). V lost 1 base, J lost 6 bases, and 4 bases lay in between. CDR3 size: 11 residues. The CDR3 reads CASSQGVEQYF. The CDR3 nucleotides are TGTGCCAGCAGCCAAGGGGTCGAGCAGTACTTC.

The chain links TRBV11-2 to TRBJ2-5; 8 nucleotides align to TRBD2. CDR3 length equals 17 residues. V was pared by 1 base and J by 3 bases, with 10 bases of the junction left unmatched. CDR1 is SGHAT and CDR2 is FQNNGV in the germline V gene. This CDR3 reads CASSLVLGQAGEETQYF. The CDR3 bases are TGTGCCAGCAGCTTAGTCCTGGGACAAGCGGGGGAAGAGACCCAGTACTTC.

This clonotype was detected a few times. This chain connects TRBV7-9 to TRBJ2-6; D gene unclear. Germline CDR1 and CDR2: SEHNR and FQNEAQ (reference sequence). V was trimmed by 5 bases and J by 2 bases, leaving 10 bases between them. This CDR3 spans 15 amino acids. Here the CDR3 reads CASSAPQAGANVLTF. CDR3 nucleotide sequence: TGTGCCAGCAGCGCCCCACAAGCTGGGGCCAACGTCCTGACTTTC.